This T cell receptor (beta chain) was found in a study of blood T cell repertoires in COVID-19. Turning to the study itself: T cells, B-cell-depleted T cells, or PBMCs provided the cDNA or gDNA that served as material.

Self-reported history from a screening survey and questionnaire set each donor's cohort. Recovery meant two consecutive negative NP/OP PCR tests, professional clearance, or resolved symptoms. CDR1 LGHNA and CDR2 YSLEER come from the germline V gene. V lost 0 bases and J 3 bases, leaving 11 bases between the germline ends. The CDR3 covers 15 residues. The repertoire was sequenced with immunoSEQ multiplex PCR; TCRdb's copy has only in-frame clones and lacks some. Found here are 150,000 or so clones, over 65% of them singletons; the top ten hold around 4.8%. What was sequenced was PBMCs or T cells enriched from blood (not recorded which). The TCR was taken from a woman aged 50 to 60 who had recovered from COVID-19. The chain uses TRBV4-3 and TRBJ1-2; no firm D call. The CDR3 spells CASSQETGKDYGYTF. In nucleotides, the CDR3 is TGCGCCAGCAGCCAAGAGACCGGGAAGGACTATGGCTACACCTTC.